Shown below are 28 T cell receptor beta chains from a single sample sequenced in a study of ipilimumab plus nivolumab after autologous stem cell transplantation. TCRdb's copy holds only in-frame clones and misses some; the assay was immunoSEQ multiplex PCR. Of about 9,800 clones in the sample, 60% to 75% were seen once. Sequencing was performed on PBMCs, taken in a trial of ipilimumab plus nivolumab as post-transplant consolidation. Source of these receptors: a female donor with multiple myeloma.

This chain connects TRBV28 to TRBJ1-5; D is uncertain. Germline V gene sequence: CDR1 MDHEN, CDR2 SYDVKM. V shed 3 bases and J shed 0 bases, with 9 bases lying between them. This CDR3 is built from 15 residues. The CDR3 DNA sequence: TGTGCCAGCAGTTTTACGCAGTATAGCAATCAGCCCCAGCATTTT. Protein product: CASSFTQYSNQPQHF. Based on the CDR3 plus reference TRBV28 and TRBJ1-5, the full variable domain is DVKVTQSSRYLVKRTGEKVFLECVQDMDHENMFWYRQDPGLGLRLIYFSYDVKMKEKGDIPEGYSVSREKKERFSLILESASTNQTSMYLCASSFTQYSNQPQHFGDGTRLSIL.

The genes are TRBV29-1 and TRBJ2-7; D call uncertain. The germline CDR1 and CDR2 sequences are SQVTM and ANQGSEA. The CDR3 contains 11 residues. The V end lost 3 bases, the J end lost 0 bases, and 3 bases lay between the germline ends. DNA for the CDR3: TGCAGCGTTGAGGTCTCCTACGAGCAGTACTTC. Its protein is CSVEVSYEQYF.

The J gene is TRBJ1-4, the V gene TRBV28; 7 bases are shared with TRBD1. The CDR3 length is 15 residues. Trimming took 7 bases from V and 3 from J; bases not matched to a gene: 8. Germline V lookup: CDR1 MDHEN, CDR2 SYDVKM. CDR3 amino acids: CASNLVQGANEKLFF. The CDR3 coding sequence is TGTGCCAGCAACCTTGTCCAGGGGGCTAATGAAAAACTGTTTTTT.

The CDR3 bases are TGTGCCAGCAGTCCCTTCCCAGGGTATTCTAGCAATCAGCCCCAGCATTTT. It is translated as CASSPFPGYSSNQPQHF. The rearrangement joins TRBV28 to TRBJ1-5; TRBD1 might be the D (5 bases). The V gene lost 5 bases and the J gene lost 0 bases, with 17 bases spanning the gap. Per germline, CDR1 MDHEN and CDR2 SYDVKM. This CDR3 has 17 amino acids. Drawing the rest from reference TRBV28 and TRBJ1-5, the complete variable domain is DVKVTQSSRYLVKRTGEKVFLECVQDMDHENMFWYRQDPGLGLRLIYFSYDVKMKEKGDIPEGYSVSREKKERFSLILESASTNQTSMYLCASSPFPGYSSNQPQHFGDGTRLSIL.

The V call is TRBV29-1, the J call TRBJ1-2; 7 positions agree with TRBD1. The V gene's germline CDR1 is SQVTM and CDR2 ANQGSEA. The CDR3 is made up of 14 amino acids. Germline trimming cut 6 bases from V and 1 base from J; bases unmatched to any gene: 8. The CDR3 DNA follows: TGCAGCGTACACGACAGGGACGATAACTATGGCTACACCTTC. It translates to CSVHDRDDNYGYTF.

This chain links TRBV5-4 with TRBJ2-1; no clear D gene. The CDR3 length is 15 residues. Trimming cost V 0 bases and J 4 bases, with 11 bases left between them. Germline loops: CDR1 SGHNT, CDR2 YYREEE (reference sequence). The CDR3 coding sequence is TGTGCCAGCAGCTTGGGATCAGCCGAATACAATGAGCAGTTCTTC. This translates into CASSLGSAEYNEQFF.

This clone appeared a single time. The gene calls are TRBV6-5 and TRBJ1-1, with 9 bases identical to TRBD1. V shed 5 bases, J shed 2 bases, and the junction held 3 bases outside the gene matches. The CDR3 is made up of 14 amino acids. Germline V gene sequence: CDR1 MNHEY, CDR2 SVGAGI. CDR3 region: CASSPQGANTEAFF. Written as DNA, the CDR3 is TGTGCCAGCAGTCCACAGGGGGCTAACACTGAAGCTTTCTTT.

This chain connects TRBV19 to TRBJ2-6; D gene ambiguous. In germline, CDR1 is LNHDA, CDR2 SQIVND (reference sequence). V gave up 4 bases and J gave up 0 bases, with 7 bases separating them. The CDR3 totals 15 residues. CDR3 sequence: CASSNTRSGANVLTF. DNA of the CDR3: TGTGCCAGTAGTAACACCCGCTCTGGGGCCAACGTCCTGACTTTC.

The rearrangement uses TRBV27 and TRBJ1-2; no clear D gene. Germline V gene sequence: CDR1 MNHEY, CDR2 SMNVEV (reference sequence). Trimming removed 3 bases from V and 6 bases from J, with 14 bases in between. The CDR3 has 14 amino acids. The CDR3: CASSFSGTPNGYTF. For the CDR3, the DNA is TGTGCCAGCAGTTTTTCCGGTACGCCCAATGGCTACACCTTC.

The rearrangement uses TRBV6-6 and TRBJ2-7, with a tentative D call TRBD1 (6 bases). Trimming left V 6 bases short and J 0 bases short, with 18 bases between. Germline CDR1 MNHNY, CDR2 SVGAGI (reference sequence). This CDR3 is built from 16 residues. The CDR3 DNA sequence: TGTGCCAGCAGCTATCCTAGCCGGGACAACTCCTACGAGCAGTACTTC. This sequence encodes CASSYPSRDNSYEQYF.

In this sample, this clone turned up a few times. The chain carries TRBV5-6 and TRBJ2-2, with a possible D match to TRBD1 (6 bases). Germline V gives CDR1 SGHDT, CDR2 YYEEEE. Trimming left V 0 bases short and J 7 bases short, with 13 bases between. The CDR3 is 15 amino acids. The CDR3 here is CASSLVGGSVGELFF. CDR3 coding DNA: TGTGCCAGCAGCTTGGTTGGGGGCTCGGTCGGGGAGCTGTTTTTT.

This chain connects TRBV28 to TRBJ2-2; D is undetermined. Germline-derived CDR1 and CDR2 are MDHEN and SYDVKM. This CDR3 has 18 amino acids. The germline V and J ends were trimmed by 5 bases and 3 bases, with 22 bases remaining between them. The CDR3: CASSAPATRATYTGELFF. The CDR3 DNA sequence: TGTGCCAGCAGTGCGCCCGCGACCCGGGCTACTTACACCGGGGAGCTGTTTTTT.

This clone has a handful of counts. This chain links TRBV6-1 with TRBJ2-3; D gene uncertain. The V end was cut by 2 bases, the J end by 2 bases, with 11 bases between. Looked up from germline, CDR1 is MNHNS and CDR2 is SASEGT. This CDR3 comprises 15 residues. CDR3 bases: TGTGCCAGCAGTGAATTGGGTAGCCCCACAGATACGCAGTATTTT. This sequence encodes CASSELGSPTDTQYF.

The chain joins TRBV4-1 to TRBJ1-2, with a weak D call TRBD1 (5 bases). V lost 1 base and J 4 bases, leaving 16 bases between the germline ends. The CDR3 length is 16 residues. CDR1 is MGHRA and CDR2 is YSYEKL in the germline V gene. For the CDR3, the DNA is TGCGCCAGCAGCCAAGCGCCGACAGACGCGCCCTATGGCTACACCTTC. It is translated as CASSQAPTDAPYGYTF.

This clone qualifies as medium-sized. J is TRBJ1-4 and V is TRBV12-2. TRBV12-2 is noted as a pseudogene. The CDR3 sequence is 15 residues long. CDR3 bases: TGTGCAAGTCGCTTTCTCCGGACGCTTAATGAAAAACTGTTTTTT. This sequence encodes CASRFLRTLNEKLFF.

This clone is categorized as medium-sized. This chain joins TRBV28 and TRBJ2-1; 7 bases map to TRBD1. Germline CDR1 reads MDHEN; CDR2 reads SYDVKM. Trimming cost V 1 base and J 6 bases; bases outside gene matches: 3. The CDR3 contains 14 residues. CDR3 region: CASSLYGTVNEQFF. CDR3 bases: TGTGCCAGCAGTTTATACGGGACAGTCAATGAGCAGTTCTTC. The full variable domain, rest sourced from reference TRBV28 and TRBJ2-1, is DVKVTQSSRYLVKRTGEKVFLECVQDMDHENMFWYRQDPGLGLRLIYFSYDVKMKEKGDIPEGYSVSREKKERFSLILESASTNQTSMYLCASSLYGTVNEQFFGPGTRLTVL.

The genes are TRBV5-1 and TRBJ1-1; maybe TRBD1 (6 bases). V was shortened by 4 bases and J by 4 bases, with 11 bases between the two germline ends. CDR3 length: 13 amino acids. Germline V CDR1 and CDR2: SGHRS, YFSETQ. The CDR3 here is CASSLQGTTEAFF. The DNA for the CDR3 is TGCGCCAGCAGCCTACAGGGTACCACTGAAGCTTTCTTT.

In this sample, this clone is medium-sized (0.01 to 0.1%). J is TRBJ2-1 and V is TRBV27, with 10 bases that match TRBD2. The length of the CDR3 is 12 residues. Germline V CDR1 and CDR2: MNHEY, SMNVEV (reference sequence). The J segment lost 9 bases and the V segment lost 9 bases, leaving 5 bases of the junction unmatched. The CDR3 loop is CASQREGGEQFF. The CDR3 coding sequence is TGTGCCAGTCAGCGGGAGGGAGGTGAGCAGTTCTTC.

The chain is built from TRBV6-6 and TRBJ2-4; 7 bases fit TRBD1. Germline assignment: CDR1 MNHNY and CDR2 SVGAGI (reference sequence). The CDR3 loop spans 15 amino acids. Trimming took 6 bases from V and 7 from J; bases not matched to a gene: 12. CDR3 DNA sequence: TGTGCCAGCAGCTCAATAACAGGGGCTCGGAACATTCAGTACTTC. Translated: CASSSITGARNIQYF.

The chain recombines TRBV28 with TRBJ2-3; D gene ambiguous. Germline loops: CDR1 MDHEN, CDR2 SYDVKM. V lost 3 bases and J 2 bases, leaving 9 bases between the germline ends. The length of the CDR3 is 14 residues. In DNA, the CDR3 is TGTGCCAGCAGTTTCCGGATAATCACAGATACGCAGTATTTT. This encodes CASSFRIITDTQYF.

By proportion, this clone is medium-sized. This sequence joins TRBV5-1 and TRBJ1-1; D not resolved. Per the germline V gene, CDR1 is SGHRS and CDR2 is YFSETQ. Trimming took off 7 bases at V and 1 base at J, with 11 bases between the two ends. The CDR3 length is 13 residues. CDR3 in DNA: TGCGCCAGCTTTGAGTTTTCGAACACTGAAGCTTTCTTT. This sequence encodes CASFEFSNTEAFF.

In its sample, this clone was seen a few times. The V gene is TRBV28, the J gene TRBJ2-5; D might be TRBD1 (6 bases). Germline loops: CDR1 MDHEN, CDR2 SYDVKM. The CDR3 sequence is 14 residues long. V lost 2 bases and J 4 bases, leaving 11 bases between the germline ends. CDR3 sequence (DNA): TGTGCCAGCAGTTTAAGGTCAGGGGCAGAGACCCAGTACTTC. Residues: CASSLRSGAETQYF. The entire variable domain, with the rest obtained from reference TRBV28 and TRBJ2-5, is as follows: DVKVTQSSRYLVKRTGEKVFLECVQDMDHENMFWYRQDPGLGLRLIYFSYDVKMKEKGDIPEGYSVSREKKERFSLILESASTNQTSMYLCASSLRSGAETQYFGPGTRLLVL.

The CDR3 nucleotides read TGTGCCAGCAGCTTAGCGATGGCCGATTATACGCAGTATTTT. Translation: CASSLAMADYTQYF. V gene TRBV7-8 combines with J gene TRBJ2-3, with unresolved D. The CDR3 runs 14 residues. The germline V gene has CDR1 SGHVS and CDR2 FQNEAQ. V lost 0 bases to trimming and J lost 7 bases, with 11 bases between them.

The chain recombines TRBV19 with TRBJ1-5; D is perhaps TRBD1 (6 bases). Between the trimmed V and J ends, which lost 4 bases and 1 base, there was a span of 17 bases. The CDR3 length is 17 residues. The germline gives CDR1 LNHDA, CDR2 SQIVND (reference sequence). The CDR3 reads CASSTAPGQTSNQPQHF. The CDR3 DNA follows: TGTGCCAGTAGTACCGCTCCCGGACAGACAAGCAATCAGCCCCAGCATTTT.

V usage is TRBV6-5 and J usage is TRBJ2-5, with D perhaps matching TRBD2 (6 bases). The end of the DNA aligns better with TRBJ2-7, so the J call may be wrong. The CDR3 covers 13 residues. Germline CDR1 MNHEY, CDR2 SVGAGI. CDR3: CASRPIGGYEQYF. For the CDR3, the DNA is TGTGCCAGCAGGCCTATCGGGGGCTACGAGCAGTACTTC.

This rearrangement joins TRBV29-1 to TRBJ1-1, with D perhaps TRBD1 (6 bases). V lost 8 bases to trimming and J lost 4 bases, with 20 bases between them. The CDR3 loop spans 14 amino acids. From germline, CDR1 is SQVTM and CDR2 ANQGSEA. CDR3 in amino acids: CSTRNQGMGTEAFF. CDR3 coding DNA: TGCAGCACTCGAAACCAGGGGATGGGCACTGAAGCTTTCTTT.

This clone showed up just a few times. The chain couples TRBV5-5 to TRBJ1-5, with D unclear. Germline CDR1 is SGHKS and CDR2 is YYEKEE (reference sequence). The CDR3 runs 13 residues. Between the trimmed V and J ends, which lost 4 bases and 4 bases, there was a span of 9 bases. The CDR3 region is CASSQNANQPQHF. In DNA form, the CDR3 reads TGTGCCAGCAGCCAGAACGCTAATCAGCCCCAGCATTTT.

The chain joins TRBV4-2 to TRBJ2-7; 10 positions agree with TRBD2. From germline, CDR1 is LGHNA and CDR2 YNFKEQ. V gave up 0 bases and J gave up 4 bases; unmatched junction bases: 3. This CDR3 contains 15 residues. In DNA, the CDR3 is TGTGCCAGCAGCCAAGATCCGGGACTAGCGTACGAGCAGTACTTC. It encodes CASSQDPGLAYEQYF.